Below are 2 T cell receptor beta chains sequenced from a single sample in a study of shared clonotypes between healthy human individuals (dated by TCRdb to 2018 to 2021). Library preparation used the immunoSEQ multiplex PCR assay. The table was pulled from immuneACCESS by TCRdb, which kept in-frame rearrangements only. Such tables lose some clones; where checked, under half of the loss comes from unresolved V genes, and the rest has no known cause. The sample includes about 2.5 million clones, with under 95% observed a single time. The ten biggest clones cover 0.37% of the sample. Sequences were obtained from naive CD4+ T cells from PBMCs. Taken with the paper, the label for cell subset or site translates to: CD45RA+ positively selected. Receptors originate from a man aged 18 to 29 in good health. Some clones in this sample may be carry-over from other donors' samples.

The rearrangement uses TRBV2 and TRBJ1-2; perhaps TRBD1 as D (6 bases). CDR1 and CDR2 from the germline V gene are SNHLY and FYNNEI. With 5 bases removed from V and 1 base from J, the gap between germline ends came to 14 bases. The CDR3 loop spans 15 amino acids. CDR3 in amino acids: CASSRQVPRNYGYTF. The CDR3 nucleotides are TGTGCCAGCAGTCGACAGGTTCCGCGTAACTATGGCTACACCTTC.

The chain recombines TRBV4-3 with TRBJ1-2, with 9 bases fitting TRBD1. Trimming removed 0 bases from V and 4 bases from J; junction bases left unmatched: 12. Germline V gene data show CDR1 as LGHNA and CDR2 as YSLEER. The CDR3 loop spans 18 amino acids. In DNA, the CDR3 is TGCGCCAGCAGCCAAGATGGACAGGGGCTCCACTCTCCCTATGGCTACACCTTC. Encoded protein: CASSQDGQGLHSPYGYTF.